A single sample gave rise to the 23 T cell receptor beta chains below, sequenced in a study of T cells in Graves' hyperthyroidism and ophthalmopathy. Amplification yielded TCR beta CDR3 regions, with RNA transcripts as the source. The TCR CDR3 first-round RT-PCR relied on the HTBI primer set. A single record per CDR3 protein comes from TCRdb applying MiXCR to the multiplex PCR reads. In the table there are roughly 700,000 distinct CDR3 sequences, roughly 17% of which are singletons. The sequenced sample consisted of blood. Every receptor here comes from a man aged 50 or older with Graves' hyperthyroidism.

This clonotype was found many times. The chain combines TRBV28 with TRBJ2-1; D ambiguous. The germline CDR1 and CDR2 sequences are MDHEN and SYDVKM. The CDR3 consists of 12 residues. Trimming took 6 bases from V and 7 from J, leaving 10 bases between them. Here the CDR3 DNA reads TGTGCCAGCAGCTCCCTGCGAAATGAGCAGTTCTTC. Translation: CASSSLRNEQFF.

Many counts were recorded for this clonotype. The CDR3 coding sequence is TGTGCCAGCAGCTACGATTTACAGGGGGACCAGCCCCAGCATTTT. Translated, it gives CASSYDLQGDQPQHF. The rearrangement joins TRBV7-9 to TRBJ1-5; 8 bases match TRBD1. Germline-derived CDR1 and CDR2 are SEHNR and FQNEAQ (reference sequence). After removal of 4 bases from V and 7 bases from J, the junction contained 9 bases not matched to a gene. CDR3 length: 15 amino acids.

The sample holds many counts of this clonotype. The chain uses TRBV27 and TRBJ2-6, with unresolved D. The CDR3 length is 19 residues. V was cut by 4 bases and J by 0 bases, with 19 bases left in between. CDR1 and CDR2 from the germline V gene are MNHEY and SMNVEV (reference sequence). CDR3 protein: CASSWRVGRLGSGANVLTF. In nucleotides, the CDR3 is TGTGCCAGCAGTTGGAGAGTCGGACGGCTCGGCTCTGGGGCCAACGTCCTGACTTTC. The full variable domain, in which reference TRBV27 and TRBJ2-6 provide the parts outside the CDR3, is EAQVTQNPRYLITVTGKKLTVTCSQNMNHEYMSWYRQDPGLGLRQIYYSMNVEVTDKGDVPEGYKVSRKEKRNFPLILESPSPNQTSLYFCASSWRVGRLGSGANVLTFGAGSRLTVL.

The sample holds many counts of this clonotype. V is TRBV18 and J is TRBJ1-1; a possible D gene is TRBD1 (5 bases). The ends were cut back, 5 bases at V and 0 bases at J, with 19 bases in the middle. CDR1 and CDR2 (germline): KGHSH, LQKENI. This CDR3 spans 17 amino acids. DNA of the CDR3: TGTGCCAGCTCATCTAAGGGGAAGAGGGGCATGAACACTGAAGCTTTCTTT. Translation gives CASSSKGKRGMNTEAFF.

The rearrangement joins TRBV7-2 to TRBJ1-5; tentatively, D is TRBD1 (5 bases). V was trimmed by 1 base and J by 0 bases, leaving 13 bases between them. From germline, CDR1 is SGHTA and CDR2 FQGNSA. The CDR3 contains 17 residues. As DNA, the CDR3 is TGTGCCAGCAGCTTAGGGTCTGGGACTTATAGCAATCAGCCCCAGCATTTT. It codes for CASSLGSGTYSNQPQHF.

As for this clonotype: A much larger clone lies a single base off, so this may be a read error. This chain links TRBV7-6 with TRBJ2-5; TRBD1 matches at 8 bases. The length of the CDR3 is 15 residues. Germline V gene sequence: CDR1 SGHVS, CDR2 FNYEAQ. CDR3 in amino acids: CASRPSTGAEETHYF. CDR3 DNA sequence: TGTGCCAGCAGACCTTCGACAGGGGCCGAGGAGACCCACTACTTC.

This clonotype has a handful of counts. CDR3 DNA sequence: TGTGCCAGCAGCGTAGGAGGGGCGGGAGGCACCTACAATGAGCAGTTCTTC. It translates to CASSVGGAGGTYNEQFF. The chain combines TRBV9 with TRBJ2-1, with TRBD2 matching over 8 bases. The CDR3 covers 17 residues. The germline V gene has CDR1 SGDLS and CDR2 YYNGEE. The V and J ends lost 0 bases and 2 bases, in that order; junction bases with no gene match: 7. Complete variable domain (other parts from reference TRBV9 and TRBJ2-1): DSGVTQTPKHLITATGQRVTLRCSPRSGDLSVYWYQQSLDQGLQFLIQYYNGEERAKGNILERFSAQQFPDLHSELNLSSLELGDSALYFCASSVGGAGGTYNEQFFGPGTRLTVL.

This chain connects TRBV5-1 to TRBJ2-1; D uncertain. The length of the CDR3 is 14 residues. CDR1 is SGHRS, CDR2 YFSETQ, per germline. Trimming removed 0 bases from V and 2 bases from J, with 6 bases in between. The CDR3: CASSLAVTYNEQFF. CDR3 DNA sequence: TGCGCCAGCAGCTTGGCCGTAACCTACAATGAGCAGTTCTTC.

J is TRBJ1-6 and V is TRBV12-3 or TRBV12-4; D not resolved. The CDR3 consists of 13 residues. Trimming removed 6 bases from V and 7 bases from J, with 10 bases in between. As DNA, the CDR3 is TGTGCCAGCAGGCCCTTCAACAATTCACCCCTCCACTTT. Translating it yields CASRPFNNSPLHF.

The sample holds many counts of this clonotype. The chain recombines TRBV7-3 with TRBJ2-1; D perhaps matches TRBD2 (5 bases). This CDR3 contains 13 residues. V dropped 1 base and J dropped 7 bases, with 8 bases sitting between them. CDR1 SGHTA and CDR2 FQGTGA come from the germline V gene. CDR3 residues: CASSLSRGNEQFF. The CDR3 nucleotides are TGTGCCAGCAGCTTAAGCCGGGGAAATGAGCAGTTCTTC.

This clonotype occurred many times. The rearrangement joins TRBV27 to TRBJ2-3; unclear D gene. Germline V gene data show CDR1 as MNHEY and CDR2 as SMNVEV (reference sequence). The length of the CDR3 is 14 residues. Trimming left V 6 bases short and J 6 bases short, with 16 bases between. Here the CDR3 DNA reads TGTGCCAGCAGCCCAACCCCCTACCCGGATACGCAGTATTTT. This translates into CASSPTPYPDTQYF.

The chain recombines TRBV5-1 with TRBJ2-3; 12 nucleotides match TRBD1. This CDR3 contains 15 residues. The trim removed 2 bases at V and 7 bases at J, leaving 5 bases unmatched. Germline CDR1 SGHRS, CDR2 YFSETQ. CDR3 sequence (DNA): TGCGCCAGCAGCTTTGGGACAGGGGGCTCATATACGCAGTATTTT. It encodes CASSFGTGGSYTQYF.

This clonotype was observed once. The V gene is TRBV12-3 or TRBV12-4, the J gene TRBJ2-4; no reliable D call. The germline V and J ends were trimmed by 8 bases and 2 bases, with 13 bases remaining between them. CDR3 length: 14 amino acids. The CDR3 loop reads CASGPPSPKNIQYF. CDR3 in DNA: TGTGCCAGCGGCCCCCCAAGCCCCAAAAACATTCAGTACTTC.

The chain uses TRBV9 and TRBJ2-1; TRBD2 agrees at 9 bases. CDR3 size: 16 residues. Germline CDR1 reads SGDLS; CDR2 reads YYNGEE. Losses at the gene ends were 3 bases for V and 9 bases for J; bases not matched to a gene: 13. The CDR3 protein is CASSAGIAGEVVEQFF. DNA for the CDR3: TGTGCCAGCAGCGCGGGGATAGCGGGAGAGGTCGTTGAGCAGTTCTTC.

The sample holds a few counts of this clonotype. J is TRBJ2-7 and V is TRBV6-5, with 13 positions matching TRBD2. Trimming at V came to 1 base and at J to 5 bases, leaving 5 bases not matched to a gene. Looked up from germline, CDR1 is MNHEY and CDR2 is SVGAGI. This CDR3 contains 16 residues. For the CDR3, the DNA is TGTGCCAGCAGTTACTGGACTAGCGGGAGAGTGGACGAGCAGTACTTC. Amino acids: CASSYWTSGRVDEQYF.

Many counts were recorded for this clonotype. The gene calls are TRBV24-1 and TRBJ2-2, with TRBD1 as a possible D gene (6 bases). Germline loops: CDR1 KGHDR, CDR2 SFDVKD. The CDR3 spans 13 residues. Trimming took off 12 bases at V and 0 bases at J, with 10 bases between the two ends. This chain's CDR3 is CAVQGPNTGELFF. CDR3 coding DNA: TGTGCCGTACAGGGACCGAACACCGGGGAGCTGTTTTTT.

The rearrangement uses TRBV28 and TRBJ1-4; weak D call: TRBD1 (5 bases). Germline V CDR1 and CDR2: MDHEN, SYDVKM. V lost 10 bases, J lost 6 bases, and 15 bases lay in between. The length of the CDR3 is 13 residues. DNA for the CDR3: TGTGCCACCTCCCCGGGACCGTATGAAAAACTGTTTTTT. Translated: CATSPGPYEKLFF.

This clonotype was recorded at least ten times. The chain couples TRBV27 to TRBJ2-1; D not resolved. V was clipped by 4 bases and J by 2 bases, with 9 bases between them. Germline CDR1 is MNHEY and CDR2 is SMNVEV (reference sequence). The CDR3 covers 14 residues. The CDR3 region has the DNA TGTGCCAGCAGTTCTATCCCTACCTACAATGAGCAGTTCTTC. This gives the protein CASSSIPTYNEQFF.

This clonotype has at least ten counts. The chain is built from TRBV7-2 and TRBJ2-7; D perhaps matches TRBD2 (5 bases). Germline values: CDR1 SGHTA, CDR2 FQGNSA. CDR3 length: 15 amino acids. Trimming removed 1 base from V and 5 bases from J, with 15 bases in between. This CDR3 reads CASSLDSGMRDEQYF. CDR3 DNA: TGTGCCAGCAGCTTAGATTCGGGAATGCGGGACGAGCAGTACTTC.

Comment on this clonotype: A much larger clone differs by one base, so this may be a read error. The chain combines TRBV28 with TRBJ1-6; 10 nucleotides line up with TRBD1. The CDR3 loop spans 17 amino acids. V shed 5 bases and J 7 bases; nucleotides not matched to a gene: 11. Germline V CDR1 and CDR2: MDHEN, SYDVKM. The CDR3 DNA reads TGTGCCAGCAGTCCCCCCCGGGACAGGGGATGGAATTCACCCCTCCACTTT. This gives the protein CASSPPRDRGWNSPLHF.

The chain carries TRBV30 and TRBJ2-3; possibly TRBD2 for D (5 bases). This CDR3 is built from 15 residues. V was pared by 0 bases and J by 0 bases, with 10 bases between. Germline-derived CDR1 and CDR2 are GTSNPN and SVGIG (reference sequence). DNA of the CDR3: TGTGCCTGGAGTGTTGGAGGAAAGAGCACAGATACGCAGTATTTT. Its translation is CAWSVGGKSTDTQYF.

This clonotype was counted at least ten times. The chain joins TRBV10-1 to TRBJ2-1; tentatively, D is TRBD1 (6 bases). The CDR3 sequence is 22 residues long. In germline, CDR1 is WNHNN, CDR2 SYGVQD (reference sequence). V lost 3 bases to trimming and J lost 0 bases, with 30 bases between them. The CDR3: CASSDLVVSDSALLSSYNEQFF. The CDR3 DNA reads as TGCGCCAGCAGTGATCTAGTTGTCTCGGACAGCGCCCTATTGAGCTCCTACAATGAGCAGTTCTTC.

This clonotype occurred many times. The CDR3 here is CASSSLTGTGVYSNQPQHF. The CDR3 nucleotides are TGTGCCAGCAGTTCGCTAACCGGTACAGGGGTTTATAGCAATCAGCCCCAGCATTTT. V gene TRBV27 combines with J gene TRBJ1-5; 7 positions agree with TRBD1. Losses at the gene ends were 4 bases for V and 0 bases for J; bases not matched to a gene: 15. Germline CDR1 reads MNHEY; CDR2 reads SMNVEV (reference sequence). This CDR3 has 19 amino acids.